This TCR beta chain appears in the sequencing data of a study of blood T cell repertoires in COVID-19. In the source study's methods: Cell counts per sample came from amplifying reference gene primers. TCRdb's table, derived via immunoSEQ multiplex PCR, lists solely in-frame clones and lacks some. V and J calls and clone size come straight from that table; D and trimming were deduced from the DNA. Of roughly 280,000 clones listed, nearly 90% were seen once; the top ten hold about 2%. This clonotype was obtained from a woman aged 55-69 years who had recovered from COVID-19. The sequenced material came from PBMCs or T cells enriched from blood (not recorded which).

The CDR3 loop is CAPGWPEPGNTIYF. As DNA, the CDR3 is TGTGCCCCAGGGTGGCCGGAGCCTGGAAACACCATATATTTT. The chain combines TRBV19 with TRBJ1-3; perhaps TRBD1 as D (5 bases). The V end lost 11 bases, the J end lost 2 bases, and 16 bases lay between the germline ends. Germline-derived CDR1 and CDR2 are LNHDA and SQIVND (reference sequence). The CDR3 has 14 residues.